The clone carrying this T cell receptor (beta chain) was counted between two and nine times. Its antigen is unknown. The data originate from a study of regulatory T cells in long-lasting Graves disease. Looking at the study overall: Graves' patients (newly diagnosed) had been on antithyroid drugs under 3 months. Study-wide results and limits: Sample size was small, which may have lowered accuracy.

To make TCR beta libraries, researchers used iRepertoire HTBI primers and Arm-PCR of CDR3 regions. TCRdb analysed the multiplex PCR reads with MiXCR anew, one entry per CDR3 protein. The table has roughly 610,000 distinct CDR3 sequences, about 16% seen once. CDR1 is SGHRS, CDR2 YFSETQ, per germline. Trimming stripped 0 bases from V and 6 bases from J, with 16 bases between. The CDR3 contains 16 residues. Time point specified: newly diagnosed GD, antithyroid drugs for less than 3 months. Preparation of the TCR library used RNA extracted from PBMCs. In addition, the sample was reused for a study of T cells in Graves' hyperthyroidism and ophthalmopathy.

This chain connects TRBV5-1 to TRBJ2-1, with D perhaps TRBD1 (7 bases). The sample consisted of peripheral blood mononuclear cells (PBMCs), taken at new diagnosis, from a patient treated with antithyroid drugs. The sequence was obtained from a young man with Graves disease. This CDR3 is CASSLVLPQGGNEQFF. The CDR3 DNA sequence: TGCGCCAGCAGCTTGGTTCTGCCTCAGGGGGGCAATGAGCAGTTCTTC.